Described below is a single TCR beta chain sequence and its context. In the study's own analysis: Amplification of reference gene primers provided the estimated nucleated cell counts. Sequenced by immunoSEQ multiplex PCR; TCRdb stores in-frame clones only, minus some. V, J and clone size derive from that table, while D and trimming were established from the DNA sequence. The sample has about 260,000 clones, approximately 89% seen once. The sample belongs to a study of blood T cell repertoires in COVID-19. Across the study: PBMCs, B-cell-depleted T cells, or T cells provided the cDNA or gDNA that made up the material.

The sample taken for sequencing was peripheral blood. The clonotype comes from a woman aged 70-85 years with COVID-19, enrolled during active disease.

In DNA form, the CDR3 reads TGTGCCAGCAGTGAAAAGAGGAGCACTGAAGCTTTCTTT. Its protein product is CASSEKRSTEAFF. The V gene is TRBV6-1, the J gene TRBJ1-1; D unclear. Germline loops: CDR1 MNHNS, CDR2 SASEGT. The CDR3 totals 13 residues. V gave up 2 bases and J gave up 4 bases, with 8 bases separating them.